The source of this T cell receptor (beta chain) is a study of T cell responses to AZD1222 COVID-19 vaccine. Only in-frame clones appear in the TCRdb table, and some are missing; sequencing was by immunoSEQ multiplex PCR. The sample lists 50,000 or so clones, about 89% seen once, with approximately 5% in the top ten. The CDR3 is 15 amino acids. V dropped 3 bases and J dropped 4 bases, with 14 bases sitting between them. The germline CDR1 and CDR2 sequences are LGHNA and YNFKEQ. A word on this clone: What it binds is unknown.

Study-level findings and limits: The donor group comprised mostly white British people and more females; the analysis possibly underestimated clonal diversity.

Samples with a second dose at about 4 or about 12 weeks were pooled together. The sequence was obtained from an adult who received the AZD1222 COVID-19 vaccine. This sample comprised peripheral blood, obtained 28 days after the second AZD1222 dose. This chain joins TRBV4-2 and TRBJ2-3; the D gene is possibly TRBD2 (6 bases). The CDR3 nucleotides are TGTGCCAGCAGCCAGAGGAGGGGTGGTCCAGATACGCAGTATTTT. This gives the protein CASSQRRGGPDTQYF.